This is a list of T cell receptor delta chains from one sample in a study of human gamma delta and Vdelta1 T cells. TCRdb re-called the PCR reads via CATT. The sample shows thousands of delta-chain clones, over 8.5% of them seen only once. The specimen sequenced was naive CD27+ Vdelta1 gamma-delta T cells from blood. These receptors came from a human donor in good health. Each CDR3 is given with its conserved first and last residue. A D gene is named only where the DNA matches it firmly. Clone size is given for some rows only: seen once, a few or many times, or a class if the clone is expanded.

d_gene: TRDD3; abundance: medium-sized; j_gene: TRDJ1; v_gene: TRDV1; CDR3nt: TGTGCTCTTGGGGAACTAAGGTTTCGGGGGATACGATCCGACACCGATAAACTCATCTTT; CDR3aa: CALGELRFRGIRSDTDKLIF
d_gene: -; abundance: once; j_gene: TRDJ1; v_gene: TRDV1; CDR3nt: TGTGCTCTTGGGGAAAGGCCTACCCAGTACACCGATAAACTCATCTTT; CDR3aa: CALGERPTQYTDKLIF
d_gene: TRDD3; abundance: few; j_gene: TRDJ1; v_gene: TRDV1; CDR3nt: TGTGCTCTTGGGCCTGGCAGGGGGCGGGGGATAGGGTACGGTAAACTCATCTTT; CDR3aa: CALGPGRGRGIGYGKLIF
d_gene: TRDD3; abundance: many; j_gene: TRDJ1; v_gene: TRDV1; CDR3nt: TGTGCTCTTGGGGTCCGCGGTGGAGCTCTGGGGGATATTAGAACCGATAAACTCATCTTT; CDR3aa: CALGVRGGALGDIRTDKLIF
d_gene: TRDD3; abundance: many; j_gene: TRDJ1; v_gene: TRDV2; CDR3nt: TGTGCCTGTTCAATAGTACTGGGGGATACTGGGCTAAAACTCATCTTT; CDR3aa: CACSIVLGDTGLKLIF
d_gene: -; abundance: few; j_gene: TRDJ1; v_gene: TRDV1; CDR3nt: TGTGCTCTTGGGGTACCTCTGCCTTCCTCCCGGTTGGGTACTGGGGTATACCTTACGTGGTCGTACACCGATCAACTCATCTTT; CDR3aa: CALGVPLPSSRLGTGVYLTWSYTDQLIF
d_gene: -; abundance: few; j_gene: TRDJ1; v_gene: TRDV1; CDR3nt: TGTGCTCTTGGGGGGCACCGTGTCCGGGAGGGGGTACTCATCTTT; CDR3aa: CALGGHRVREGVLIF
d_gene: -; abundance: medium-sized; j_gene: TRDJ1; v_gene: TRDV1; CDR3nt: TGTGCTCTTGGGGAAGTGAGGGACCTGCGTACGAAAACCGATAAACTCATCTTT; CDR3aa: CALGEVRDLRTKTDKLIF
d_gene: TRDD3; abundance: many; j_gene: TRDJ1; v_gene: TRDV1; CDR3nt: TGTGCTCTTGGGGAAGTTCGCCAGTACTGGGGGATCACCGATAAACTCATCTTT; CDR3aa: CALGEVRQYWGITDKLIF
d_gene: -; abundance: -; j_gene: TRDJ1; v_gene: TRDV2; CDR3nt: TGTGCCACAATCTATTCTAACCTCATCTTT; CDR3aa: CATIYSNLIF
d_gene: -; abundance: many; j_gene: TRDJ1; v_gene: TRDV1; CDR3nt: TGTGCTCTTGGGGAACTGTCGACAAAAGGCGGGAACACCGATAAACTCATCTTT; CDR3aa: CALGELSTKGGNTDKLIF
d_gene: -; abundance: medium-sized; j_gene: TRDJ1; v_gene: TRDV1; CDR3nt: TGTGCTCTTGGGGAACGAACTAGGGGACGGGGTTACACCGATAAACTCATCTTT; CDR3aa: CALGERTRGRGYTDKLIF
d_gene: TRDD3; abundance: -; j_gene: TRDJ1; v_gene: TRDV1; CDR3nt: TGTGCTCTTGGGGAACTCATCGTAACTGGGGGATACGGAGGTAGCACCGATAAACTCATCTTT; CDR3aa: CALGELIVTGGYGGSTDKLIF
d_gene: TRDD3; abundance: medium-sized; j_gene: TRDJ1; v_gene: TRDV1; CDR3nt: TGTGCTCTTGGGGAACCCCCCGGTTTGCCCCGCCGAACTGGGGGATACGGGACGTACACCGATAAACTCATCTTT; CDR3aa: CALGEPPGLPRRTGGYGTYTDKLIF
d_gene: -; abundance: medium-sized; j_gene: TRDJ1; v_gene: TRDV1; CDR3nt: TGTGCTCTTGGGGAAAGATTCCTTCATCGCCCACCTAATAAACTCATCTTT; CDR3aa: CALGERFLHRPPNKLIF
d_gene: TRDD3; abundance: few; j_gene: TRDJ1; v_gene: TRDV1; CDR3nt: TGTGCTCTTGGGGCCAAATGGACGGCGTATTCGGCCACTGGGGGATACCGGTACACCGATAAACTCATCTTT; CDR3aa: CALGAKWTAYSATGGYRYTDKLIF
d_gene: -; abundance: few; j_gene: TRDJ1; v_gene: TRDV1; CDR3nt: TGTGCTCTTGGGGAACGGGGGCGTCTGACGATGTATAAACTCATCTTT; CDR3aa: CALGERGRLTMYKLIF
d_gene: TRDD3; abundance: -; j_gene: TRDJ1; v_gene: TRDV1; CDR3nt: TGTGCTCTTGGGGGACGTCGGCTATTCGGGGGATTCACCGATAAACTCATCTTT; CDR3aa: CALGGRRLFGGFTDKLIF
d_gene: TRDD3; abundance: medium-sized; j_gene: TRDJ1; v_gene: TRDV1; CDR3nt: TGTGCTCTTGTCTCTCTCCCCCGACTTCCTACTGGGGGATACCGTAGGACCGATAAACTCATCTTT; CDR3aa: CALVSLPRLPTGGYRRTDKLIF
d_gene: -; abundance: medium-sized; j_gene: TRDJ1; v_gene: TRDV1; CDR3nt: TGTGCTCTTGGGAAGCCCTCAATTGTGCGCCGTAAGACCAGCGATAAACTCATCTTT; CDR3aa: CALGKPSIVRRKTSDKLIF
d_gene: TRDD3; abundance: -; j_gene: TRDJ1; v_gene: TRDV1; CDR3nt: TGTGCTCTTGGGGAATGGTTCCTCCGGGGGACTGGGGGATCCCTTACCGGAGGGCGTTTGCTCATCTTT; CDR3aa: CALGEWFLRGTGGSLTGGRLLIF
d_gene: TRDD3; abundance: few; j_gene: TRDJ1; v_gene: TRDV1; CDR3nt: TGTGCTCTTGGGGGTTTTCTGGCGGGGATACGCCTCACCGATAAACTCATCTTT; CDR3aa: CALGGFLAGIRLTDKLIF
d_gene: -; abundance: few; j_gene: TRDJ1; v_gene: TRDV1; CDR3nt: TGTGCTCTTGGGGAAAGCAGACGTCGTCGCCCCGATAAACTCATCTTT; CDR3aa: CALGESRRRRPDKLIF
d_gene: TRDD3; abundance: few; j_gene: TRDJ1; v_gene: TRDV1; CDR3nt: TGTGCTCTTGGGGACCGCTTTCCCTGGGGGCGAAGGACCGATAAACTCATCTTT; CDR3aa: CALGDRFPWGRRTDKLIF
d_gene: -; abundance: medium-sized; j_gene: TRDJ1; v_gene: TRDV1; CDR3nt: TGTGCTCTTGGGGAAATGAAATACACCGATAAACTCATCTTT; CDR3aa: CALGEMKYTDKLIF
d_gene: -; abundance: -; j_gene: TRDJ1; v_gene: TRDV1; CDR3nt: TGTGCTCTTGGGCAGGCTACGTCTAGGACCCGTCTAAATTCGTACACCGATAAACTCATCTTT; CDR3aa: CALGQATSRTRLNSYTDKLIF
d_gene: TRDD3; abundance: -; j_gene: TRDJ1; v_gene: TRDV1; CDR3nt: TGTGCTCTTGGGGAACTCCGACGCCGAACTCGGGGGATATCCCTTATCCCCGATAAACTCATCTTT; CDR3aa: CALGELRRRTRGISLIPDKLIF
d_gene: TRDD3; abundance: medium-sized; j_gene: TRDJ1; v_gene: TRDV1; CDR3nt: TGTGCTCTTGGGGAAGGTCGTCTCTGGGGGATACGGAGACTCATCTTT; CDR3aa: CALGEGRLWGIRRLIF
d_gene: -; abundance: -; j_gene: TRDJ1; v_gene: TRDV1; CDR3nt: TGTGCTCTTGGGCACCCCCGGACCACCTACACCGATAAACTCATCTTT; CDR3aa: CALGHPRTTYTDKLIF
d_gene: TRDD3; abundance: few; j_gene: TRDJ1; v_gene: TRDV1; CDR3nt: TGTGCTCTTGGGAGAAGAAGGTTTCCTAACCGGGGGATAACTTCGTACACCGATAAACTCATCTTT; CDR3aa: CALGRRRFPNRGITSYTDKLIF